The source of this TCR beta chain is a study of blood T cell repertoires in COVID-19. The wider study: Researchers got acute and convalescent COVID-19 samples from the United States, Italy and Spain. T cells, B-cell-depleted T cells, or PBMCs provided the cDNA or gDNA that served as material.

The CDR3 has 13 residues. CDR1 and CDR2 from the germline V gene are SGHRS and YFSETQ. Trimming took off 4 bases at V and 7 bases at J, with 15 bases between the two ends. Authors' data handling: Amplification with reference gene primers provided the estimates of nucleated cell counts. Assay: immunoSEQ multiplex PCR; the TCRdb copy retains only in-frame clones and omits some. V, J and clone size were drawn from that table, and D and trimming were deduced from the DNA. The sample yields roughly 140,000 clones, under 90% seen once. V is TRBV5-1 and J is TRBJ2-7, with D perhaps TRBD1 (5 bases). The sample comprised peripheral blood. The receptor was isolated from a human donor in a cohort sampled during active COVID-19. CDR3 DNA: TGCGCCAGCAGCGTAGGACCCTCAGGGGAGCAGTACTTC. This gives the protein CASSVGPSGEQYF.